The 24 T cell receptor beta chains below were found in one sample sequenced in a study of identical twins. TCRdb re-derived calls from the 5' RACE reads in MiXCR, one entry per CDR3 protein. The data hold around 1.7 million distinct CDR3 sequences, with around a third observed a single time. The sample taken for sequencing was cord blood. The receptors derive from a newborn girl in good health.

This clonotype was observed a handful of times. The chain employs TRBV25-1 and TRBJ1-1; TRBD1 might be the D (5 bases). Trimming cost V 8 bases and J 0 bases, with 13 bases left between them. This CDR3 region has 14 residues. The germline gives CDR1 MGHDK, CDR2 SYGVNS. CDR3: CASRRPDMNTEAFF. CDR3 DNA sequence: TGTGCCAGCCGCCGTCCGGACATGAACACTGAAGCTTTCTTT.

This CDR3 reads CASSPPGQTISSGANVLTF. The CDR3 region has the DNA TGTGCCAGCAGTCCACCCGGGCAGACAATAAGCTCTGGGGCCAACGTCCTGACTTTC. This rearrangement joins TRBV28 to TRBJ2-6; no clear D gene. Germline CDR1 MDHEN, CDR2 SYDVKM. The CDR3 runs to 19 residues. V lost 5 bases to trimming and J lost 0 bases, with 20 bases between them.

This clonotype was detected a few times. An end of the junction does not agree with germline; a read error may underlie this. The rearrangement joins TRBV6-5 to TRBJ2-4, with D hard to call. The closer fit of TRBJ2-7 to the DNA end suggests the J call may be wrong. Germline V gene lookup returns CDR1 MNHEY and CDR2 SVGAGI. CDR3 size: 12 residues. CDR3 residues: CASSHSPLEQYF. The CDR3 DNA follows: TGTGCCAGCAGTCACTCACCCCTCGAGCAGTACTTC.

In this sample, this clonotype turned up a few times. V gene TRBV2 combines with J gene TRBJ2-1; 9 positions match TRBD2. The better agreement between TRBJ2-7 and the DNA end casts doubt on the J call. This CDR3 is 16 amino acids long. Germline values: CDR1 SNHLY, CDR2 FYNNEI. The CDR3 nucleotides are TGTGCCAGCAGGCTTAGTTTAGCGGGGGTGTACAATGAGCAGTACTTC. The encoded protein is CASRLSLAGVYNEQYF.

The chain is built from TRBV12-3 or TRBV12-4 and TRBJ2-1, with 12 bases lining up with TRBD2. This CDR3 contains 17 residues. V lost 6 bases and J lost 0; bases outside the gene matches: 6. CDR3 region: CASRDQLAGGSYNEQFF. The CDR3 nucleotides read TGTGCCAGCAGAGACCAACTAGCGGGAGGCTCCTACAATGAGCAGTTCTTC.

V gene TRBV5-1 combines with J gene TRBJ1-1; TRBD1 matches at 9 bases. CDR1 is SGHRS and CDR2 is YFSETQ in the germline V gene. This CDR3 spans 15 amino acids. The J segment lost 5 bases and the V segment lost 4 bases, leaving 9 bases of the junction unmatched. DNA for the CDR3: TGCGCCAGCAGCATAAAGACAGGGGGGAAGACTGAAGCTTTCTTT. Encoded protein: CASSIKTGGKTEAFF.

This clonotype has more than one count but fewer than ten. The chain joins TRBV12-3 or TRBV12-4 to TRBJ2-1, with 7 bases lining up with TRBD1. This CDR3 is 13 amino acids long. The J segment lost 8 bases and the V segment lost 6 bases, leaving 7 bases of the junction unmatched. CDR3 in DNA: TGTGCCAGCAGAACGACAGGGCGTTATGAGCAGTTCTTC. Amino acids: CASRTTGRYEQFF.

The CDR3 DNA follows: TGCAGTGCTCAGTGGATCCGAGGAGCTAATGAAAAACTGTTTTTT. It yields the protein CSAQWIRGANEKLFF. This rearrangement joins TRBV20-1 to TRBJ1-4; no firm D call. The germline gives CDR1 DFQATT, CDR2 SNEGSKA (reference sequence). This CDR3 region has 15 residues. Between the trimmed V and J ends, which lost 5 bases and 3 bases, there was a span of 16 bases.

The chain recombines TRBV20-1 with TRBJ2-4; 14 bases are a match to TRBD2. The CDR3 is made up of 16 amino acids. CDR1 is DFQATT, CDR2 SNEGSKA, per germline (reference sequence). Trimming at V came to 3 bases and at J to 9 bases, leaving 10 bases not matched to a gene. The CDR3 region has the DNA TGCAGTGCTAGTCCGACTAGCGGGGGGGCCGGTGGCATTCAGTACTTC. This translates into CSASPTSGGAGGIQYF.

The V call is TRBV6-6, the J call TRBJ2-7; perhaps TRBD2 as D (7 bases). Germline CDR1 is MNHNY and CDR2 is SVGAGI (reference sequence). The CDR3 is 15 residues long. V was pared by 4 bases and J by 2 bases, with 15 bases between. The CDR3 sequence: CASSSLGGAAYEQYF. DNA for the CDR3: TGTGCCAGCAGTTCCCTAGGGGGGGCGGCCTACGAGCAGTACTTC.

Ten or more counts support this clonotype. The CDR3 region has the DNA TGTGCCAGCAGCACCGATGGGCTAGGAGGGTCCAATGAGCAGTTCTTC. This codes for CASSTDGLGGSNEQFF. The chain carries TRBV9 and TRBJ2-1, with D possibly being TRBD2 (6 bases). Per germline, CDR1 SGDLS and CDR2 YYNGEE. The CDR3 is made up of 16 amino acids. V lost 4 bases and J lost 6, with 20 bases in between.

The chain has TRBV20-1 and TRBJ2-3; the match to TRBD1 covers 8 bases. The CDR3 runs to 13 residues. Trimming took 6 bases from V and 7 from J; bases not matched to a gene: 9. Germline loops: CDR1 DFQATT, CDR2 SNEGSKA (reference sequence). The CDR3 spells CSASDRVGNTQYF. DNA for the CDR3: TGCAGTGCCTCGGACAGGGTCGGAAATACGCAGTATTTT.

As regards this clonotype: A single base separates this from a much larger clone, so it may be a read error. The chain links TRBV10-3 to TRBJ2-7; no reliable D call. V shed 2 bases and J shed 2 bases, with 7 bases lying between them. The CDR3 is made up of 13 amino acids. Germline V lookup: CDR1 ENHRY, CDR2 SYGVKD. CDR3 amino acids: CAISERAAYEQYF. DNA for the CDR3: TGTGCCATCAGTGAGCGGGCGGCCTACGAGCAGTACTTC.

This clonotype was detected only a few times. This chain connects TRBV20-1 to TRBJ2-4; no firm D call. The V gene lost 0 bases and the J gene lost 2 bases, with 14 bases spanning the gap. Germline V lookup: CDR1 DFQATT, CDR2 SNEGSKA (reference sequence). The CDR3 extends over 16 amino acids. CDR3 nucleotides: TGCAGTGCTAGAGACCCCGTGCGACTGACCAAAAACATTCAGTACTTC. Translated: CSARDPVRLTKNIQYF.

The chain joins TRBV3-1 to TRBJ2-4; D not resolved. This CDR3 is built from 16 residues. The germline V and J ends were trimmed by 1 base and 0 bases, with 10 bases remaining between them. Per the germline V gene, CDR1 is LGHDT and CDR2 is YNNKEL (reference sequence). CDR3 in amino acids: CASSQGNTLAKNIQYF. The CDR3 nucleotides read TGTGCCAGCAGCCAAGGGAACACTTTAGCCAAAAACATTCAGTACTTC.

The chain links TRBV5-5 to TRBJ2-3, with D perhaps matching TRBD1 (5 bases). The germline V gene encodes CDR1 SGHKS and CDR2 YYEKEE (reference sequence). This CDR3 is 14 amino acids long. Trimming took 1 base from V and 2 from J, leaving 8 bases between them. CDR3 DNA sequence: TGTGCCAGCAGCTTGAGGACAACCACAGATACGCAGTATTTT. It specifies CASSLRTTTDTQYF.

This clonotype was seen a few times. The V gene is TRBV5-4, the J gene TRBJ2-2; TRBD1 matches 7 bases. Germline values: CDR1 SGHNT, CDR2 YYREEE (reference sequence). The CDR3 extends over 15 amino acids. Trimming cost V 2 bases and J 1 base; bases outside gene matches: 2. This chain's CDR3 is CASSFGDRNTGELFF. The CDR3 DNA reads as TGTGCCAGCAGCTTCGGGGACAGGAACACCGGGGAGCTGTTTTTT. Complete variable domain (other parts from reference TRBV5-4 and TRBJ2-2): ETGVTQSPTHLIKTRGQQVTLRCSSQSGHNTVSWYQQALGQGPQFIFQYYREEENGRGNFPPRFSGLQFPNYSSELNVNALELDDSALYLCASSFGDRNTGELFFGEGSRLTVL.

This chain joins TRBV11-2 and TRBJ2-1; the D gene is possibly TRBD1 (6 bases). The ends were cut back, 1 base at V and 0 bases at J, with 13 bases in the middle. Germline V CDR1 and CDR2: SGHAT, FQNNGV. This CDR3 has 17 amino acids. For the CDR3, the DNA is TGTGCCAGCAGCTTAGGTCGAGGGGGTAGCTCCTACAATGAGCAGTTCTTC. This sequence encodes CASSLGRGGSSYNEQFF.

This chain uses TRBV4-1 with TRBJ1-2; D uncertain. The V and J ends lost 1 base and 1 base respectively, with 13 bases between them. The CDR3 is 16 amino acids. From germline, CDR1 is MGHRA and CDR2 YSYEKL. The CDR3 loop reads CASSQGLDYLNYGYTF. The CDR3 region has the DNA TGCGCCAGCAGCCAAGGGCTGGATTACCTTAACTATGGCTACACCTTC.

Only one count was recorded for this clonotype. The germline gene is not matched at one end of the junction; a read error may be the cause. The V gene is TRBV11-2, the J gene TRBJ2-3; 7 bases align to TRBD2. The CDR3 loop spans 14 amino acids. Germline CDR1 and CDR2: SGHAT and FQNNGV. CDR3 in DNA: TGTGCCAGCGGCTTAGAGCGGGGACGGGATACGCAGTATTTT. Translating it yields CASGLERGRDTQYF.

In this sample, this clonotype turned up a few times. The chain has TRBV7-9 and TRBJ1-2; a possible D gene is TRBD1 (5 bases). Looked up from germline, CDR1 is SEHNR and CDR2 is FQNEAQ (reference sequence). This CDR3 is built from 15 residues. V was clipped by 1 base and J by 6 bases, with 15 bases between them. The CDR3 protein is CASSLGQPGRDGYTF. CDR3 bases: TGTGCCAGCAGCTTAGGACAGCCTGGTAGGGATGGCTACACCTTC.

This clonotype was observed a few times. V is TRBV9 and J is TRBJ2-7, with D tentatively TRBD2 (5 bases). Deletions cut 1 base from V and 2 bases from J, with 16 bases between. There are 16 residues in the CDR3. The germline CDR1 and CDR2 sequences are SGDLS and YYNGEE. This chain's CDR3 is CASSVHSSSGTYEQYF. CDR3 nucleotides: TGTGCCAGCAGCGTACACTCAAGCTCCGGGACCTACGAGCAGTACTTC.

This chain joins TRBV19 and TRBJ2-3; 14 nucleotides match TRBD2. This CDR3 is built from 17 residues. The junction had 8 bases not matched to a gene; V was cut back by 5 bases and J by 4 bases. The germline gives CDR1 LNHDA, CDR2 SQIVND (reference sequence). CDR3 sequence reads: CASSAPGTSGSADTQYF. The CDR3 bases are TGTGCCAGTAGTGCCCCCGGGACTAGCGGGAGTGCAGATACGCAGTATTTT.

The chain employs TRBV18 and TRBJ1-2; the D is unclear. The V end lost 3 bases, the J end lost 7 bases, and 18 bases lay between the germline ends. Germline-derived CDR1 and CDR2 are KGHSH and LQKENI. There are 15 residues in the CDR3. The CDR3 DNA sequence: TGTGCCAGCTCACCCCAATGGGCTTTTGGCTGTGGCTACACCTTC. Translated, it gives CASSPQWAFGCGYTF.